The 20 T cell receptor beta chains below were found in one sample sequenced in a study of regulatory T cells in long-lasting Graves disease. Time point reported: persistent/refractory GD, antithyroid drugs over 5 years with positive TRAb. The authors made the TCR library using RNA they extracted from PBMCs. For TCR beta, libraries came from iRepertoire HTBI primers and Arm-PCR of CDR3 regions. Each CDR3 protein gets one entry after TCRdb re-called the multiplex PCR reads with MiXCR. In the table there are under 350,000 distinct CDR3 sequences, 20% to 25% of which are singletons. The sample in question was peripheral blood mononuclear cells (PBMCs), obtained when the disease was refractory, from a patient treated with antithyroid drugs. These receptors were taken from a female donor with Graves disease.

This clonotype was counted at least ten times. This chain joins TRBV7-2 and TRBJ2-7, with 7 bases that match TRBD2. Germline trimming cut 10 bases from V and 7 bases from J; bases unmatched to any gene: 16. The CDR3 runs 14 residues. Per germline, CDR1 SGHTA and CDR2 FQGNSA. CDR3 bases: TGTGCCACTCACGAGGGGACCCTAGCGGAAGAGCAGTACTTC. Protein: CATHEGTLAEEQYF.

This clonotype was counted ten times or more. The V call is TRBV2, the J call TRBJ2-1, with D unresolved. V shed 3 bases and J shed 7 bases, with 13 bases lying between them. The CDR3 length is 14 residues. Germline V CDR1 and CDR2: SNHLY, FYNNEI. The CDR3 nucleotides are TGTGCCAGCAGTGACCCAGCAGGTAGGAATGAGCAGTTCTTC. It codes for CASSDPAGRNEQFF.

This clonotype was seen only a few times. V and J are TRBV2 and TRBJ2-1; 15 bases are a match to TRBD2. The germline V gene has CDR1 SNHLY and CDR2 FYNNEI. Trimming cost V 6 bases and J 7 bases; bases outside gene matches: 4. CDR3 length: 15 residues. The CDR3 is CASRPGTSGRNEQFF. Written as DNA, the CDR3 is TGTGCCAGCAGGCCCGGGACTAGCGGGAGGAATGAGCAGTTCTTC.

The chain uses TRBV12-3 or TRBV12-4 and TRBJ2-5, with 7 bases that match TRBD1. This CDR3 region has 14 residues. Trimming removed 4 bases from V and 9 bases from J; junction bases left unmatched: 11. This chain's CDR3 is CASSSPSDRLAQYF. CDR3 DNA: TGTGCCAGCAGTTCCCCCTCGGACAGGCTGGCCCAGTACTTC.

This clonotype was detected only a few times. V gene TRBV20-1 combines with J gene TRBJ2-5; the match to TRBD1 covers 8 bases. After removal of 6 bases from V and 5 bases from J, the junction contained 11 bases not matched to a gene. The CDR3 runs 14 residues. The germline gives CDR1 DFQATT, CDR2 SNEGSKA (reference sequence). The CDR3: CSARDDRGLETQYF. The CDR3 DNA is TGCAGTGCCCGGGATGACAGGGGACTCGAGACCCAGTACTTC.

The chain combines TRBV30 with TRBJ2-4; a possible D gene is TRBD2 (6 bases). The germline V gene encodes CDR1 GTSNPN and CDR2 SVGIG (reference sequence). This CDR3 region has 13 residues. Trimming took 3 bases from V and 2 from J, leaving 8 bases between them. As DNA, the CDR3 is TGTGCCTGGAGCCGGGGGACCAAAAACATTCAGTACTTC. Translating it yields CAWSRGTKNIQYF. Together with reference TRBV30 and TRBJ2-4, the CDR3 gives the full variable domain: SQTIHQWPATLVQPVGSPLSLECTVEGTSNPNLYWYRQAAGRGLQLLFYSVGIGQISSEVPQNLSASRPQDRQFILSSKKLLLSDSGFYLCAWSRGTKNIQYFGAGTRLSVL.

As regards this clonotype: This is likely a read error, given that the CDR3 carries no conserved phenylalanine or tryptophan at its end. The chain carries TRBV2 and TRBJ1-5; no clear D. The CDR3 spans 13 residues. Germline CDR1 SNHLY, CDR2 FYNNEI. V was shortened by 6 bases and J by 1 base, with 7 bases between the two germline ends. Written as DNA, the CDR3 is TGTGCCAGCAGCCCTGGGAGCAATCAGCCCCAGCATCTT. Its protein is CASSPGSNQPQHL.

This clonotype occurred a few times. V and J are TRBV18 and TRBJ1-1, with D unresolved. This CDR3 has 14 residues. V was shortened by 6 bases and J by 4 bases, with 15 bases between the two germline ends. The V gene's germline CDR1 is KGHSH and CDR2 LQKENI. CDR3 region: CASSAMEVATEAFF. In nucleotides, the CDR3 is TGTGCCAGCTCCGCCATGGAAGTTGCCACTGAAGCTTTCTTT. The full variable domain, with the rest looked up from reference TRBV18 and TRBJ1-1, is NAGVMQNPRHLVRRRGQEARLRCSPMKGHSHVYWYRQLPEEGLKFMVYLQKENIIDESGMPKERFSAEFPKEGPSILRIQQVVRGDSAAYFCASSAMEVATEAFFGQGTRLTVV.

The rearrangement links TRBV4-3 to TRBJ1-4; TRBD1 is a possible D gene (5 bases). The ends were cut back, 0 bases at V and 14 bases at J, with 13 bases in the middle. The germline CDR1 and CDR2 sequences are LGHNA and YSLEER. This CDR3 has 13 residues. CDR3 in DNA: TGCGCCAGCAGCCAAGATCGAGGACAAGGTCTGTTTTTT. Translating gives CASSQDRGQGLFF.

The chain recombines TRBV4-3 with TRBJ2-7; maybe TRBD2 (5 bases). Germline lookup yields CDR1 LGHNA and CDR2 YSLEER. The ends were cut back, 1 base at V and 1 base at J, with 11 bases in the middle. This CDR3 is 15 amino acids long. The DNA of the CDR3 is TGCGCCAGCAGCCAAGCTGCGGGTCTTTCCTACGAGCAGTACTTC. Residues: CASSQAAGLSYEQYF.

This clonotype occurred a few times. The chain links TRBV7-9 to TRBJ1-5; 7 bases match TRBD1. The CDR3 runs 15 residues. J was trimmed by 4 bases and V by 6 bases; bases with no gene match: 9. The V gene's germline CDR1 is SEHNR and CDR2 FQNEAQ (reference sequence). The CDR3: CASSFTGEGNQPQHF. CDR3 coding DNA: TGTGCCAGCAGTTTTACAGGGGAGGGAAATCAGCCCCAGCATTTT.

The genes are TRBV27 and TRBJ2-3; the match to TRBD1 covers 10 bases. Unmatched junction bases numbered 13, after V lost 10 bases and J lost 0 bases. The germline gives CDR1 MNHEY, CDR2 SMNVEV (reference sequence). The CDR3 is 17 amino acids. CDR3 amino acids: CATTPGTGVTSTDTQYF. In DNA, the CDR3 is TGTGCCACCACTCCCGGGACAGGGGTAACTAGCACAGATACGCAGTATTTT.

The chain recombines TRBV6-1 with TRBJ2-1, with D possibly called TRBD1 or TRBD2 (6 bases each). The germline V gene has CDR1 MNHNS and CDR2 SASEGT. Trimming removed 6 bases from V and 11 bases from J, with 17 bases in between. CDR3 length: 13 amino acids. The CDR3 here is CASSSNGGAQQFF. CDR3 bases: TGTGCCAGCAGCTCAAACGGGGGCGCACAGCAGTTCTTC.

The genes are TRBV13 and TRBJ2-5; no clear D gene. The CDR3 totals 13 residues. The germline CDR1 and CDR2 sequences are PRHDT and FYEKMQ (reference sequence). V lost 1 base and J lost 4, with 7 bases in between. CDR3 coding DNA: TGTGCCAGCAGCTTAGTTGCGGTAGAGACCCAGTACTTC. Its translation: CASSLVAVETQYF. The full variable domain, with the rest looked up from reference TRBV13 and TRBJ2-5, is AAGVIQSPRHLIKEKRETATLKCYPIPRHDTVYWYQQGPGQDPQFLISFYEKMQSDKGSIPDRFSAQQFSDYHSELNMSSLELGDSALYFCASSLVAVETQYFGPGTRLLVL.

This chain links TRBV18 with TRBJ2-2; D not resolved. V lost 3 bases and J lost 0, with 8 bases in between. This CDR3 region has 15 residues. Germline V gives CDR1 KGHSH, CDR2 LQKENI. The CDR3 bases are TGTGCCAGCTCACCGTCCGCGGCGAACACCGGGGAGCTGTTTTTT. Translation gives CASSPSAANTGELFF.

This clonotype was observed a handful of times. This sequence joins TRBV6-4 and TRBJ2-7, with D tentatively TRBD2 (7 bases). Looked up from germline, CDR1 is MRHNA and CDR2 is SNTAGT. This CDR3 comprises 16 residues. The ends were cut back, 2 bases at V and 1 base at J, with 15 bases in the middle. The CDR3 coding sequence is TGTGCCAGCAGTGACGAGGCGGGGAGGGGGTCCTACGAGCAGTACTTC. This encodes CASSDEAGRGSYEQYF.

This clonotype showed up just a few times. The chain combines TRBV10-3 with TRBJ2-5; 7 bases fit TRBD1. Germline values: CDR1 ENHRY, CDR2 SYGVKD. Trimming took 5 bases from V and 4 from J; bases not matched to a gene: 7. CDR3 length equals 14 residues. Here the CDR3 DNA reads TGTGCCATCAGTTCGGACAGGACAGGAGAGACCCAGTACTTC. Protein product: CAISSDRTGETQYF.

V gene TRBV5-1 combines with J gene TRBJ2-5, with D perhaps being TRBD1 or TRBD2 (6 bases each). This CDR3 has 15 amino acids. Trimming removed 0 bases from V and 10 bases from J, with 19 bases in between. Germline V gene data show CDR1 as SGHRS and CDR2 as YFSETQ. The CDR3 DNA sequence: TGCGCCAGCAGCTTGGAGACAGGAGGGGTTTTTAACCAGTACTTC. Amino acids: CASSLETGGVFNQYF.

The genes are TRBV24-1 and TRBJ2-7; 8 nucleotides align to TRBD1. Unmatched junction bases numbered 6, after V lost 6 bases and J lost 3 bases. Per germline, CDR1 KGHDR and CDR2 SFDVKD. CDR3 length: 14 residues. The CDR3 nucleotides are TGTGCCACCAGTCCAGGGGGCCTTTACTACGAGCAGTACTTC. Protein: CATSPGGLYYEQYF.

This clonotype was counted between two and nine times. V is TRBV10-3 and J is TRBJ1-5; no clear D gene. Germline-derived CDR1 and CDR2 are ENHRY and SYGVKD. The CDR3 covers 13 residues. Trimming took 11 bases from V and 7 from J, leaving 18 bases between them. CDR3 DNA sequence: TGTGCCGGCGCCGAGGAGATGGGGCAGCCCCAGCATTTT. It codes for CAGAEEMGQPQHF.